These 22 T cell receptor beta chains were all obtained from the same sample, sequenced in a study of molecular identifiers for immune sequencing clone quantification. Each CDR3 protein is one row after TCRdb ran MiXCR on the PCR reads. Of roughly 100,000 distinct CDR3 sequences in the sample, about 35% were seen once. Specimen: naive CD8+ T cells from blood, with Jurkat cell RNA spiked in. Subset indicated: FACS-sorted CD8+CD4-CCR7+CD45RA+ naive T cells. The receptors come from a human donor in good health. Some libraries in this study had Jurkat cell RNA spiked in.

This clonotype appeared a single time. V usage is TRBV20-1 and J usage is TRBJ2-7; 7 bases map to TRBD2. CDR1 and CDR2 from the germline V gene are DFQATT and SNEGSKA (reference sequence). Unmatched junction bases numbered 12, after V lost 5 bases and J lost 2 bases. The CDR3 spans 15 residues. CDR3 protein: CSAWEGGRLTYEQYF. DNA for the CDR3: TGCAGTGCTTGGGAGGGCGGGAGACTAACCTACGAGCAGTACTTC.

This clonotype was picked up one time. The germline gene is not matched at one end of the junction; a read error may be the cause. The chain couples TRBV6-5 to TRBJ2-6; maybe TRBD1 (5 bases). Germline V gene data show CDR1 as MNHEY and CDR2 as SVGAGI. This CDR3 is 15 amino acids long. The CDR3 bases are TGTGCCAGCAGTTACTCTAGGTCTGGGGCCGACGTCCTGACTTTC. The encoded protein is CASSYSRSGADVLTF.

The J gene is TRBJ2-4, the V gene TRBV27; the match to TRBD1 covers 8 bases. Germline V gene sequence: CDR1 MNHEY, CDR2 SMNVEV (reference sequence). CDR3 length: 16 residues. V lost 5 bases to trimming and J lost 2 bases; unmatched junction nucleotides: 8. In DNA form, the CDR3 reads TGTGCCAGCAGTCATCAGGGGGCTGGTCCCAAAAACATTCAGTACTTC. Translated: CASSHQGAGPKNIQYF.

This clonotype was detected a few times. The CDR3 protein is CASSRPGTILSYEQYF. The CDR3 DNA is TGTGCCAGCAGCCGACCGGGGACCATACTCTCCTACGAGCAGTACTTC. This rearrangement joins TRBV7-9 to TRBJ2-7, with D perhaps assigned TRBD1 or TRBD2 (5 bases each). CDR1 is SEHNR, CDR2 FQNEAQ, per germline (reference sequence). V lost 5 bases and J lost 0, with 17 bases in between. The CDR3 runs to 16 residues.

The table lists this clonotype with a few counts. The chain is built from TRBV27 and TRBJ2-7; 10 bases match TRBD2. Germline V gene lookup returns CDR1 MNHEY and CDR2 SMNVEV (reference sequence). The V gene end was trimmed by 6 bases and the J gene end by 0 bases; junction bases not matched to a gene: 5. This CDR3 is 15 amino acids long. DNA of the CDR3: TGTGCCAGCAGCGACGGACTAGCGGACTCCTACGAGCAGTACTTC. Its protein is CASSDGLADSYEQYF.

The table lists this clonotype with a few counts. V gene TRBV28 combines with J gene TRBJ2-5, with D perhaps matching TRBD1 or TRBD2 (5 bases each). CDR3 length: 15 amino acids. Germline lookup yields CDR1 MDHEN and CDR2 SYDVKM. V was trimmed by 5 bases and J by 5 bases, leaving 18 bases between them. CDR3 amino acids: CASSHLTLGTETQYF. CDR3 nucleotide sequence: TGTGCCAGCAGTCACCTTACGCTAGGGACGGAGACCCAGTACTTC. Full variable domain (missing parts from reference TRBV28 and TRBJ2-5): DVKVTQSSRYLVKRTGEKVFLECVQDMDHENMFWYRQDPGLGLRLIYFSYDVKMKEKGDIPEGYSVSREKKERFSLILESASTNQTSMYLCASSHLTLGTETQYFGPGTRLLVL.

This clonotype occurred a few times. The chain's CDR3 is CASSIQGREEKLFF. Here the CDR3 DNA reads TGTGCCAGTAGTATACAGGGGAGAGAAGAAAAACTGTTTTTT. This chain uses TRBV19 with TRBJ1-4; maybe TRBD1 (6 bases). From germline, CDR1 is LNHDA and CDR2 SQIVND (reference sequence). The V end was cut by 2 bases, the J end by 8 bases, with 12 bases between. This CDR3 has 14 residues.

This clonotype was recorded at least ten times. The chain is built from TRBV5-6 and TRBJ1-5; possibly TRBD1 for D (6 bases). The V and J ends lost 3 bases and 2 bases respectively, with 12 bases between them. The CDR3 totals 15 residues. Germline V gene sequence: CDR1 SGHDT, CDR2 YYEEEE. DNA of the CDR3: TGTGCCAGCAGCTGGGGGCGGGGAGGCAATCAGCCCCAGCATTTT. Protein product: CASSWGRGGNQPQHF.

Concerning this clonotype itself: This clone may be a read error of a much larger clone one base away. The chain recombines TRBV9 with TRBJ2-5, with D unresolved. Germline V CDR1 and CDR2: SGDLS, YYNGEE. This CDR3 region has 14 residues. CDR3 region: CASSVGPDEETLYF. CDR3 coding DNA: TGTGCCAGCAGCGTAGGCCCCGACGAAGAGACCCTGTACTTC.

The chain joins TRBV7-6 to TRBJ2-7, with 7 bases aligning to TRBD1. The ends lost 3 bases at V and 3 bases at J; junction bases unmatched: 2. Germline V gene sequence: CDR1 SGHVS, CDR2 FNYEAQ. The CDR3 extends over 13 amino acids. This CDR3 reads CASSFGQDYEQYF. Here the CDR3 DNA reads TGTGCCAGCAGCTTTGGACAGGACTACGAGCAGTACTTC.

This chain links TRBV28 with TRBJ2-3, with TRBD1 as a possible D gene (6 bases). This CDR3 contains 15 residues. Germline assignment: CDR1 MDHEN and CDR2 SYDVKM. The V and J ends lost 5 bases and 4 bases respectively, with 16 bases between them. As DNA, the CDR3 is TGTGCCAGCAGTCTACAAGTCAGGGGACCAGATACGCAGTATTTT. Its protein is CASSLQVRGPDTQYF. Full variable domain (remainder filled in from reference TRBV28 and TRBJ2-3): DVKVTQSSRYLVKRTGEKVFLECVQDMDHENMFWYRQDPGLGLRLIYFSYDVKMKEKGDIPEGYSVSREKKERFSLILESASTNQTSMYLCASSLQVRGPDTQYFGPGTRLTVL.

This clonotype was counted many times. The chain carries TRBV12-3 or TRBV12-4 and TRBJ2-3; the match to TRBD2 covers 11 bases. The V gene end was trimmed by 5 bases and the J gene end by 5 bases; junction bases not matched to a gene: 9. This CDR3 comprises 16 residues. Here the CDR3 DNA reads TGTGCCAGCAGTCTGGAACTACTAGCGGGGGTAGATACGCAGTATTTT. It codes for CASSLELLAGVDTQYF.

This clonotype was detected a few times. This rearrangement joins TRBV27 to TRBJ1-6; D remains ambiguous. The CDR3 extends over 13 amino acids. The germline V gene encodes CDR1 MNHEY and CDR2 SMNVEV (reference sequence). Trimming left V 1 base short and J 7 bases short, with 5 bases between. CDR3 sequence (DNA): TGTGCCAGCAGTTTATTAGGGAATTCACCCCTCCACTTT. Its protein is CASSLLGNSPLHF.

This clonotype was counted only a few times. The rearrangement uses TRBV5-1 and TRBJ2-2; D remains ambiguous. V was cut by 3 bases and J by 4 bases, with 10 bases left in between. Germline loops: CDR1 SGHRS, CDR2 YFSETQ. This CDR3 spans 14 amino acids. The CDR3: CASSSWGATGELFF. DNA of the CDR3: TGCGCCAGCAGCTCCTGGGGTGCCACCGGGGAGCTGTTTTTT.

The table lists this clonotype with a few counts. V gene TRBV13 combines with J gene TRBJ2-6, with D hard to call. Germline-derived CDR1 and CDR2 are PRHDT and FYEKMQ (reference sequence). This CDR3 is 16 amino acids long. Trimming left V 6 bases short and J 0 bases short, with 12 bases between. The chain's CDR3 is CASSTTLGSGANVLTF. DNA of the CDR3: TGTGCCAGCAGTACAACCCTGGGCTCTGGGGCCAACGTCCTGACTTTC.

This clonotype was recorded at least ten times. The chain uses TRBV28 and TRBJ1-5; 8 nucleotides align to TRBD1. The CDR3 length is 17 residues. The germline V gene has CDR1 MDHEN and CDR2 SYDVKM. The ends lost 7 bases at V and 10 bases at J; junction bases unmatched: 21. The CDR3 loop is CASTMGVPRGPSSPQHF. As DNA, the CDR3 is TGTGCCAGCACCATGGGGGTGCCCAGGGGGCCTTCATCACCCCAGCATTTT.

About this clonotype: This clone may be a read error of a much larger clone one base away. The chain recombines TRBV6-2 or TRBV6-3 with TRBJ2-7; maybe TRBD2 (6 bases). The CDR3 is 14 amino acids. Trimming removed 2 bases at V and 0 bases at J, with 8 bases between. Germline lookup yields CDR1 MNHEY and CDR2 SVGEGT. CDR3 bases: TGTGCCAGCAGTTACAGCGGGTGCTCCTACGAGCAGTACTTC. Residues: CASSYSGCSYEQYF.

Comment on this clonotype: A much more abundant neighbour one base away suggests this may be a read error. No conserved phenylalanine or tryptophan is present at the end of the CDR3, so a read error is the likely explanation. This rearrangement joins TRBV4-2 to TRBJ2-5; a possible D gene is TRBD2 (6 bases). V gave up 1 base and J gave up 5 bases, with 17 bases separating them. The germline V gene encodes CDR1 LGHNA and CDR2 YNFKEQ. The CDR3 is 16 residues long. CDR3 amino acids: CASSQGGQGGGETQYI. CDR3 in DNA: TGTGCCAGCAGCCAAGGCGGCCAGGGAGGTGGGGAGACCCAGTACATC.

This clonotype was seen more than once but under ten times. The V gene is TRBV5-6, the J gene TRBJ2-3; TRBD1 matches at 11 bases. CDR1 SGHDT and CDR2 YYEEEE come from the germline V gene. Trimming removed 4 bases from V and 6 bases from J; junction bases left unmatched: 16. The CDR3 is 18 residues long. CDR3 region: CASSLIPGQGVPFDTQYF. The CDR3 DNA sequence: TGTGCCAGCAGCCTCATCCCGGGACAGGGGGTGCCTTTTGATACGCAGTATTTT.

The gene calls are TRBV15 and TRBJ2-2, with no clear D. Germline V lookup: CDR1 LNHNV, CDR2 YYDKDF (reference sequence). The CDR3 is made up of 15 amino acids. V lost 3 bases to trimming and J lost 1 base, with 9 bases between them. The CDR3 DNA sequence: TGTGCCACCAGCAGTTTCGGGCAGAACACCGGGGAGCTGTTTTTT. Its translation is CATSSFGQNTGELFF.

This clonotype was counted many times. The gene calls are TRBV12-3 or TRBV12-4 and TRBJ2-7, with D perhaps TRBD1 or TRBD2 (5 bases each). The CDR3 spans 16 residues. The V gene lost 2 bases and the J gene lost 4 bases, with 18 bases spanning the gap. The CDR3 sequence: CASSLSAWGKRYEQYF. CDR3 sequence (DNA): TGTGCCAGCAGTTTAAGTGCTTGGGGGAAGCGGTACGAGCAGTACTTC.

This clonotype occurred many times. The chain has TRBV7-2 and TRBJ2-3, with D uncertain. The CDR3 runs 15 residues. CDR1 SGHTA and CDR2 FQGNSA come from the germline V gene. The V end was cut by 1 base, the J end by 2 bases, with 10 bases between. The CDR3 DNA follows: TGTGCCAGCAGCTTAGTATCTGCCCCCACAGATACGCAGTATTTT. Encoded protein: CASSLVSAPTDTQYF.